This T cell receptor (beta chain) was obtained from a study of cytomegalovirus exposure and HLA in healthy donors. PCR was performed using 60 Vbeta and 13 Jbeta primers. The protocol was immunoSEQ multiplex PCR, while the TCRdb copy is restricted to in-frame clones and leaves out a portion. The table records 100,000 to 150,000 clones, over 65% of them present only once. Concerning this clone itself: What it binds is unknown.

Overall study findings and caveats: Several of the most significant clusters appeared, in a later analysis, to be linked to common viral pathogens. Rarity characterized most TCR sequences, yet some public TCRs appeared in many donors. The investigators catalogued some 150 TCR beta chains as cytomegalovirus-associated.

The CDR3 runs 14 residues. Germline V gene lookup returns CDR1 SGDLS and CDR2 YYNGEE. With V trimmed by 3 bases and J by 1 base, 4 bases remained unmatched. The receptor's source is a man in his forties or fifties in good health and CMV-seronegative. Sequencing input: PBMCs. V is TRBV9 and J is TRBJ2-7, with 7 bases identical to TRBD1. The CDR3, as DNA: TGTGCCAGCAGCGGCCGGGACAGTTCCTACGAGCAGTACTTC. It is translated as CASSGRDSSYEQYF.